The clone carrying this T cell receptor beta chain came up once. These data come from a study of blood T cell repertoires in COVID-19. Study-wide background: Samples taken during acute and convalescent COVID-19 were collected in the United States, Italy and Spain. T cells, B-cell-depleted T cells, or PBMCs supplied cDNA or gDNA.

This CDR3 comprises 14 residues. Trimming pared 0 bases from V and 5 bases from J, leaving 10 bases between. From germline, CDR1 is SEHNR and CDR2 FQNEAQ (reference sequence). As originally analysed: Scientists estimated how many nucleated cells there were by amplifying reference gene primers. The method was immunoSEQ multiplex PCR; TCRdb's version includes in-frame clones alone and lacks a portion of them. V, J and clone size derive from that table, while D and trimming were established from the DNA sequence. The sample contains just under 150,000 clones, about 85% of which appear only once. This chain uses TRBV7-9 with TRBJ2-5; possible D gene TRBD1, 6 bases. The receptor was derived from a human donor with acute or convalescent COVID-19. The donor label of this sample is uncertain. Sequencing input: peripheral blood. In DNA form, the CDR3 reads TGTGCCAGCAGCTTAGCCCTGCAGGGGGAGACCCAGTACTTC. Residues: CASSLALQGETQYF.